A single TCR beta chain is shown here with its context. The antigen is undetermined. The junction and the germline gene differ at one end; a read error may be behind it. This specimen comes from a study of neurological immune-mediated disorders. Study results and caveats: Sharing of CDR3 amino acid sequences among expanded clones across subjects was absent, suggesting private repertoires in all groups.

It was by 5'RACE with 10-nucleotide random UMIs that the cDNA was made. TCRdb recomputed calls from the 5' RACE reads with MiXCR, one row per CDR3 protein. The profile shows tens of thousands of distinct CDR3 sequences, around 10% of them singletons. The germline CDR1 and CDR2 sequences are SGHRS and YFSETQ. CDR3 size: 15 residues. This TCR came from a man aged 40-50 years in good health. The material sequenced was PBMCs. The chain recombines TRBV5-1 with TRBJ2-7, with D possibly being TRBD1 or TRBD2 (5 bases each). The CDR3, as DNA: TGCACCAGCAGCGAGTGCGTCGGGGCCCTCGGGGAGCAGTACTTC. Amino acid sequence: CTSSECVGALGEQYF.